The source of this T cell receptor beta chain is a study of cytotoxic CD8 clonotypes in ibrutinib-treated CLL. Trimming pared 5 bases from V and 2 bases from J, leaving 13 bases between. CDR1 is MNHEY, CDR2 SMNVEV, per germline (reference sequence). The CDR3 is 14 amino acids. Sequencing used immunoSEQ multiplex PCR; TCRdb keeps in-frame clones, though not all of them. The table includes approximately 100,000 clones, approximately 58% detected once. The receptor was isolated from a human donor with chronic lymphocytic leukemia. Material: PBMCs, obtained after 24 months of ibrutinib treatment. The chain uses TRBV27 and TRBJ2-7; the D call may be TRBD1 or TRBD2 (5 bases each). The DNA of the CDR3 is TGTGCCAGCAGTCCCCGCAGGGACCCCTACGAGCAGTACTTC. Protein sequence: CASSPRRDPYEQYF.